The rows below give T cell receptor beta chains drawn from one sample of a study of cytotoxic CD8 clonotypes in ibrutinib-treated CLL. Sequencing was performed with immunoSEQ multiplex PCR; in TCRdb, only in-frame clones are kept and a portion is missing. The data contain hundreds of thousands of clones, around three quarters of them singletons. The sample here was PBMCs, taken after 24 months of ibrutinib treatment. The source is a human donor with chronic lymphocytic leukemia. Each CDR3 is given with its conserved first and last residue. A D gene is named only where the DNA matches it firmly. Clone size is not always given. Where it is, it says once, few, many or a class for expanded clones.

d_gene,abundance,j_gene,v_gene,CDR3aa,CDR3nt
-,-,TRBJ1-1,TRBV10-1,CASSQYQGTTEAFF,TGCGCCAGCAGTCAGTACCAGGGGACCACTGAAGCTTTCTTT
-,-,TRBJ2-7,TRBV9,CASGSGSYEQYF,TGTGCCAGCGGTTCCGGGTCCTACGAGCAGTACTTC
-,-,TRBJ2-5,TRBV29-1,CSASQETQYF,TGCAGCGCCAGCCAAGAGACCCAGTACTTC
TRBD2,-,TRBJ2-3,TRBV28,CASGGGWGTDTQYF,TGTGCCAGCGGCGGGGGATGGGGTACAGATACGCAGTATTTT
-,few,TRBJ1-2,TRBV28,CATLDSARYGYTF,TGTGCCACCCTGGACAGTGCCCGCTATGGCTACACCTTC
-,-,TRBJ1-4,TRBV13,CASSLGPGAREKLFF,TGTGCCAGCAGCTTAGGTCCGGGGGCAAGAGAAAAACTGTTTTTT
-,-,TRBJ2-3,TRBV28,CASSPASTRRLIADTQYF,TGTGCCAGCAGTCCCGCCTCGACTAGGCGGTTAATCGCAGATACGCAGTATTTT
-,-,TRBJ2-3,TRBV9,CASSYAGDFKDTQYF,TGTGCCAGCAGCTACGCTGGCGACTTCAAAGATACGCAGTATTTT
-,many,TRBJ2-1,TRBV6-5,CASNEVPYNEQFF,TGTGCCAGCAATGAGGTTCCCTACAATGAGCAGTTCTTC
-,-,TRBJ2-4,TRBV25-1,CASSVGATKNIQYF,TGTGCCAGCTCCGTCGGAGCCACCAAAAACATTCAGTACTTC
-,-,TRBJ2-3,TRBV30,CAWSIGTDTQYF,TGTGCCTGGAGTATAGGCACAGATACGCAGTATTTT
TRBD2,once,TRBJ2-1,TRBV7-6,CASSLELAGRFGEQFF,TGTGCCAGCAGCTTAGAGCTAGCGGGCCGCTTCGGGGAGCAGTTCTTC
-,few,TRBJ1-2,TRBV29-1,CSVEDRAYGYTF,TGCAGCGTTGAAGATCGCGCCTATGGCTACACCTTC
-,-,TRBJ2-7,TRBV6-5,CASSYPNEQYF,TGTGCCAGCAGTTACCCCAACGAGCAGTACTTC
-,-,TRBJ2-3,TRBV7-8,CASSLGSGGNTDTQYF,TGTGCCAGCAGCTTAGGTAGCGGAGGGAACACAGATACGCAGTATTTT
-,few,TRBJ2-7,TRBV25-1,CASSENEQYF,TGTGCCAGCAGTGAAAACGAGCAGTACTTC
-,-,TRBJ1-1,TRBV27,CASSLPGLEAFF,TGTGCCAGCAGTTTGCCCGGGTTGGAAGCTTTCTTT
TRBD1,-,TRBJ1-1,TRBV10-3,CAITSKTGVGGPIGEAFF,TGTGCCATTACTTCCAAGACAGGGGTTGGGGGACCGATCGGTGAAGCTTTCTTT
TRBD1,-,TRBJ2-7,TRBV29-1,CSAWDRGPYEQYF,TGCAGCGCCTGGGACAGGGGGCCCTACGAGCAGTACTTC
-,-,TRBJ1-5,TRBV6-1,CASTIDGHQPQHF,TGTGCCAGCACCATTGACGGACATCAGCCCCAGCATTTT
-,-,TRBJ2-7,TRBV11-3,CASSRLGDLSEQYF,TGTGCCAGCAGCCGGCTGGGGGACCTTTCCGAGCAGTACTTC
TRBD2,-,TRBJ2-4,TRBV14,CASSQDPLAGRLAKNIQYF,TGTGCCAGCAGCCAAGATCCCCTAGCGGGAAGGTTGGCCAAAAACATTCAGTACTTC
-,-,TRBJ2-7,TRBV5-3,CARPPAELYEQYF,TGTGCCAGGCCTCCAGCGGAGCTCTACGAGCAGTACTTC
-,few,TRBJ2-7,TRBV19,CASSIGPAYEQYF,TGTGCCAGTAGTATAGGTCCCGCCTACGAGCAGTACTTC
-,-,TRBJ2-2,TRBV18,CASSPGQTPNTGELFF,TGTGCCAGCTCACCCGGACAGACACCGAACACCGGGGAGCTGTTTTTT
-,few,TRBJ2-1,TRBV25-1,CASSEQDTSSYNEQFF,TGTGCCAGCAGTGAACAAGATACCAGCTCCTACAATGAGCAGTTCTTC
TRBD2,-,TRBJ2-1,TRBV5-4,CASAQGLAGRRNSYNEQFF,TGTGCCAGTGCTCAGGGACTAGCGGGACGAAGGAACTCCTACAATGAGCAGTTCTTC
-,-,TRBJ2-5,TRBV6-6,CASSYQVETQYF,TGTGCCAGCAGTTACCAGGTGGAGACCCAGTACTTC
-,-,TRBJ2-7,TRBV6-5,CASSLSRDTSYEQYF,TGTGCCAGCAGTCTTTCTCGGGACACTTCCTACGAGCAGTACTTC
TRBD1,-,TRBJ1-5,TRBV28,CASSPTGVNQPQHF,TGTGCCAGCAGCCCGACAGGGGTCAATCAGCCCCAGCATTTT
TRBD1,-,TRBJ2-2,TRBV11-3,CASSHGQVSTGELFF,TGTGCCAGCAGCCACGGACAGGTCTCGACCGGGGAGCTGTTTTTT
TRBD2,-,TRBJ2-7,TRBV14,CASSRRGNSYEQYF,TGTGCCAGCAGCCGGCGGGGGAACTCCTACGAGCAGTACTTC
TRBD2,few,TRBJ2-7,TRBV29-1,CSVALGAGLYEQYF,TGCAGCGTTGCCTTGGGAGCGGGGCTCTACGAGCAGTACTTC
-,few,TRBJ1-2,TRBV9,CARPSVGYTF,TGTGCCAGACCAAGTGTTGGCTACACCTTC
-,-,TRBJ1-4,TRBV10-3,CAISERGTTNEKLFF,TGTGCCATCAGTGAAAGGGGCACCACTAATGAAAAACTGTTTTTT
TRBD1,-,TRBJ2-5,TRBV5-1,CASSELFHRGQGETQYF,TGCGCCAGCAGCGAGCTTTTCCACAGGGGGCAGGGAGAGACCCAGTACTTC
-,-,TRBJ1-6,TRBV21-1,CASTREGSPLHF,TGTGCCAGCACCCGAGAGGGATCACCCCTCCACTTT
TRBD2,-,TRBJ2-7,TRBV7-8,CASSSRGFLAGGSSYEQYF,TGTGCCAGCAGCTCTAGAGGGTTCCTAGCGGGAGGTTCGTCCTACGAGCAGTACTTC
-,-,TRBJ2-7,TRBV7-3,CASSLGPSREQYF,TGTGCCAGCAGCTTAGGTCCCTCTCGGGAGCAGTACTTC
TRBD1,once,TRBJ1-5,TRBV27,CASSSRGQGEWKPQHF,TGTGCCAGCAGTTCTAGGGGACAGGGGGAATGGAAGCCCCAGCATTTT
-,-,TRBJ1-5,TRBV6-5,CASSYNSGVGQPQHF,TGTGCCAGCAGTTACAATTCGGGGGTGGGCCAGCCCCAGCATTTT
-,-,TRBJ2-7,TRBV28,CASSLAPARGADIPQYF,TGTGCCAGCAGTTTAGCCCCCGCGCGTGGCGCTGATATACCGCAGTACTTC
TRBD1,once,TRBJ2-1,TRBV7-9,CASSSGTGGWEQFF,TGTGCCAGCAGCTCCGGGACAGGGGGGTGGGAGCAGTTCTTC
-,-,TRBJ2-5,TRBV28,CASSFEGQKETQYF,TGTGCCAGCAGTTTTGAAGGGCAAAAAGAGACCCAGTACTTC
-,-,TRBJ2-1,TRBV18,CASSPRTDNEQFF,TGTGCCAGCTCACCAAGGACGGACAATGAGCAGTTCTTC
-,once,TRBJ2-5,TRBV29-1,CSVGTVQETQYF,TGCAGCGTTGGGACGGTACAAGAGACCCAGTACTTC
TRBD1,-,TRBJ2-6,TRBV27,CASSSGQGESGANVLTF,TGTGCCAGCAGTTCGGGACAGGGGGAGTCTGGGGCCAACGTCCTGACTTTC
-,-,TRBJ2-3,TRBV10-1,CASSDYTDTQYF,TGCGCCAGCAGTGACTACACAGATACGCAGTATTTT
TRBD1,-,TRBJ1-4,TRBV30,CAWSTQGGKLFF,TGTGCCTGGAGTACCCAGGGGGGAAAACTGTTTTTT
-,few,TRBJ2-1,TRBV29-1,CSFRRQIHNEQFF,TGCAGCTTCCGGCGGCAGATCCACAATGAGCAGTTCTTC
-,-,TRBJ2-5,TRBV27,CASSLSSAYQETQYF,TGTGCCAGCAGTTTATCGAGTGCGTACCAAGAGACCCAGTACTTC
-,once,TRBJ2-2,TRBV5-1,CASSLVSGVNTGELFF,TGCGCCAGCAGCTTGGTCTCAGGGGTGAACACCGGGGAGCTGTTTTTT